This TCR beta chain came from a study of spatial heterogeneity in lung cancer (dated by TCRdb to the late 2010s). Notes on the research overall: Samples were obtained from 70 to 85 patients with early-stage, untreated non-small cell lung cancer from the lung TRACERx cohort. Follow-up PBMC samples were sequenced whenever the samples were available, and the median time to follow-up was roughly two years after resection. Beta-chain transcripts were consistently detected in greater numbers than alpha-chain transcripts, which likely reflects a higher abundance of beta-chain transcripts. In the raw uncorrected reads, each unique combination of TCR and UMI appeared on average more than ten times. TCR alpha and beta repertoires were quantitatively compared across multiple tumor regions, matched nontumor lung and blood in non-small cell lung cancer. The study linked features of the TCR repertoire to counts of nonsynonymous mutations, which were determined by whole-exome sequencing of tumor tissue. Both alpha and beta chains were TCR-sequenced in samples taken at surgery, namely 220 tumor regions, around 70 matched nontumor lung samples and 45 to 60 PBMC samples.

The meaning of the sample's time point label: blood at routine non-recurrence follow-up after resection. For TCR sequencing, whole RNA was extracted from tumor and nontumor lung tissue, or from cryopreserved PBMC samples, and no cell sorting was done. Only patients with enough RNA available from two or more tumor regions were chosen for TCR sequencing. The germline V gene gives CDR1 as SGHRS and CDR2 as YFSETQ. After removal of 4 bases from V and 1 base from J, the junction retains 6 bases not matched to a gene. Reading from cysteine to phenylalanine, the CDR3 counts 16 amino acids. The entry retains the CDR3 DNA only, 48 bases that are in frame from base 1. Libraries came from 5' RACE. Sequencing was performed on a NextSeq 500. To allow correction of PCR and sequencing errors, the TCR library protocol tagged every TCR cDNA molecule with a unique molecular identifier. In the authors' own workflow: Decombinator tools were used for TCR identification, UMI-based error correction and CDR3 extraction. Expanded TCRs were defined as those above a frequency of 2 per 1,000, corresponding to the top 1% of the tumor frequency distribution. Rényi diversity was computed with the R vegan package after subsampling each repertoire 100 times to 5,000 TCRs. To build CDR3 similarity networks, amino acid triplet string-kernel similarity was used, and CDR3s were connected when their pairwise similarity was above 0.82. TCRdb cleaned the public reads at Q25 with fastp, built clones with MiXCR and kept in-frame beta chains. CDR3 protein duplicates are merged, each entry listing the most common genes and DNA. The V and J calls and clone size come from TCRdb's table, not from the authors' own analysis. A total of about 36,000 distinct CDR3 sequences appear in this sample, more than 6.5% of them only once. The top ten hold approximately 9.8% of the sample.

Study-wide conclusions, independent of this receptor: Only approximately 13 patients were included in the comparisons of baseline and follow-up blood repertoires. Confirming at a functional level the hypothesis that regional TCRs recognize regional mutations was considered to require additional single-cell paired TCR alpha and beta sequencing. Ubiquitous expanded tumor TCRs were detected in blood more often at tumor resection than at routine follow-up.

This clonotype showed up many times. What antigen it recognizes has not been identified. Nothing much larger sits one base from this clone, and base qualities are not available. The material sequenced was PBMCs, taken at follow-up. Recombination linked TRBV5-1 to TRBJ2-1, with 9 bases aligning to TRBD1. The source is a male donor with early-stage non-small cell lung cancer. The CDR3 in this case is CASSPEGTGSYNEQFF. The nucleotide sequence reads TGCGCCAGCAGCCCCGAGGGGACAGGGTCCTACAATGAGCAGTTCTTC.